This T cell receptor beta chain was sequenced for a study of beta chain features in type 1 diabetes. Study overall: There were 107,917,701 sorted cells examined across all samples. Study results and limitations: Moderately but significantly shorter TCRB CDR3s were found in Type 1 diabetes patients in all four CD4+ subsets.

Concerning this clone: The antigen is not known.

Since all of the isolated RNA was reverse transcribed, expressed TCRB transcripts were what got sequenced. Libraries were prepared by immunoSEQ multiplex PCR; TCRdb keeps only in-frame clonotypes and omits some of them. The data hold more than 250,000 clones, with approximately 20% observed a single time. Input material: naive CD4+ T cells from blood. The sequence derives from a woman between 40 and 55 years old with type 1 diabetes.

The CDR3 coding sequence is TGTGCCAGCAGACCGAGGAGGAGATACAATGAGCAGTTCTTC. This gives the protein CASRPRRRYNEQFF. This chain joins TRBV6-5 and TRBJ2-1; maybe TRBD2 (5 bases). CDR3 length: 14 residues. Per germline, CDR1 MNHEY and CDR2 SVGAGI. The ends were cut back, 6 bases at V and 4 bases at J, with 13 bases in the middle.